This T cell receptor beta chain was recorded in a study of shared clonotypes between healthy human individuals (dated by TCRdb to 2020 to 2022). Notes on the research overall: The cohort comprised a couple of women and a few men aged 18 to 49 years. To increase sequencing depth and limit assay-specific biases, different laboratories used diverse techniques to prepare libraries and sequence TCR repertoires. To estimate repertoire size and how much clonotype sharing occurs between individuals, the study deeply sequenced the blood TCR repertoires of five healthy adults. Leukapheresis yielded between about 0.85 and 10 billion PBMCs per donor.

Using the deep immunoSEQ assay, TCR CDR3 regions were amplified from genomic DNA by multiplex PCR. For each cell subset, the extracted genomic DNA was distributed evenly across all wells of several immunoSEQ 96-well plates, and each plate served as one replicate. For unsorted PBMC, roughly 0.3 ug of genomic DNA, equivalent to approximately 30,000 T cell genomes, went into each replicate PCR. Ten immunoSEQ deep assay plates were used to sequence unsorted PBMC genomic DNA. The purified libraries were quantified using a Qubit 3.0 fluorometer, sized with a Bioanalyzer 2100, and then quantified again using the KAPA Library Quantification kit. Each immunoSEQ 96-well plate was sequenced on its own single-read 150-cycle Illumina NextSeq 550 flow cell. On the authors' methods: The immunoSEQ output contained only junctional sequences without quality scores, so filtering could not match that applied to full-length reads. To assign V/J genes and CDR3, sequences were annotated using PyIR, a Python wrapper for IgBLAST v1.9, with IMGT germline references. Reads with weak V/J assignments (E-value above 1e-6), missing CDR3, stop codons, out-of-frame junctions, or ambiguous translated residues were removed. V3J clonotypes were defined by identical inferred V gene, J gene, and CDR3 amino acid sequence. Percentage overlap between repertoires was calculated by dividing the number of shared unique clonotypes by the size of the smaller repertoire. Three approaches were used to assess repertoire richness: RTK rarefaction, the Chao1 estimator, and Recon v2.1 estimates of unobserved clonotypes. In TCRdb, the immuneACCESS table is reduced to in-frame sequences with V and J assigned. These tables do not hold every clone; where another copy was compared, an unresolved V gene accounts for under half, and the others remain unexplained. The DNA was the basis for D and trimming; V, J and clone size are from that table. The sample records about 500,000 clones, approximately 77% of which are singletons. Clones ranked in the top ten supply approximately 12% of the sample.

The donors were healthy, HIV-negative adults with no recently reported acute infections or vaccinations. Every donor was a Caucasian adult living in Nashville, Tennessee, USA. For unsorted samples, 90 million or so PBMCs were counted and genomic DNA was extracted with the QIAamp DNA Blood Mini kit. After blood collection by leukapheresis, PBMCs were isolated using Ficoll-Histopaque density gradient centrifugation and then cryopreserved in the vapor phase of liquid nitrogen. There are 15 amino acids in the CDR3, from cysteine to phenylalanine inclusive. Only the CDR3 portion is preserved as DNA: 45 bases, with reading frame beginning at the first base. In the germline V gene (reference sequence), CDR1 corresponds to SGHNT and CDR2 to YYREEE. V is trimmed back by 6 bases and J by 3 bases, and the junction contains 9 bases that no gene match accounts for. Notes on this clone: Its antigen is unknown. There are no base qualities to consult, and no much larger clone falls within one base.

Overall study results and their limits: Pairwise subsampling indicated that sequencing depth was expected to affect the degree of clonotype sharing among donors. Because the study included a small number of donors, the genetic and exposure-history diversity represented was limited. Sampling was limited to blood, and TCR repertoires in tissue likely differ from TCR repertoires in blood.

This sequence was found in a middle-aged woman in good health. Some clones in this sample may be carry-over from other donors' samples. Sequencing was done on a sample of PBMCs. The chain links TRBV5-4 with TRBJ2-1, with 7 bases matching TRBD1. The bases read TGTGCCAGCACCCTAGGGACAGCTCTCTACAATGAGCAGTTCTTC. It codes for CASTLGTALYNEQFF.